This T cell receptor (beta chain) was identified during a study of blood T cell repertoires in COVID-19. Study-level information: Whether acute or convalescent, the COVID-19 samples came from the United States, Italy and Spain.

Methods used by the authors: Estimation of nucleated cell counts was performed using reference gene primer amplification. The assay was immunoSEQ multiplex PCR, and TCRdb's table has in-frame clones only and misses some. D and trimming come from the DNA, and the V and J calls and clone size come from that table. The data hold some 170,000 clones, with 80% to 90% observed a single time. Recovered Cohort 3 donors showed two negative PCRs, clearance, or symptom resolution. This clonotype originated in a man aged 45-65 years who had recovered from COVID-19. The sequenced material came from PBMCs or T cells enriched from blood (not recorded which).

The CDR3 spells CASSRGLGTGVDEQFF. CDR3 nucleotide sequence: TGTGCCAGCAGCAGGGGCTTAGGGACAGGGGTTGATGAGCAGTTCTTC. The chain is built from TRBV5-5 and TRBJ2-1; TRBD1 matches 10 bases. Looked up from germline, CDR1 is SGHKS and CDR2 is YYEKEE (reference sequence). This CDR3 has 16 residues. Trimming took 4 bases from V and 8 from J; bases not matched to a gene: 12.